This is a list of T cell receptor beta chains from one sample in a study of cytomegalovirus exposure and HLA in healthy donors. Sequencing used immunoSEQ multiplex PCR; TCRdb keeps in-frame clones, though not all of them. Among under 200,000 clones listed, around four fifths were seen once. Sequenced: PBMCs. The receptor source for this set is a girl under 10 years old in good health and CMV-seropositive. Both conserved end residues are part of each CDR3. Each record gives: J gene, clone size, V gene, D gene, CDR3 protein, CDR3 DNA. The D gene is left open where the match is weak. The size of a clone is reported for some rows only, either as once, few or many, or as a class for expanded clones.

TRBJ2-7	-	TRBV4-1	TRBD1	CASSSGQGPSYEQYF	TGCGCCAGCAGCTCCGGACAGGGCCCCTCCTACGAGCAGTACTTC
TRBJ2-7	-	TRBV30	-	CAWSLTGVHEQYF	TGTGCCTGGAGTCTTACGGGAGTCCACGAGCAGTACTTC
TRBJ1-2	-	TRBV13	-	CASSRGRENGYTF	TGTGCCAGCAGCCGGGGACGGGAGAATGGCTACACCTTC
TRBJ2-5	-	TRBV7-2	-	CASSLKRTQETQYF	TGTGCCAGCAGCTTAAAGCGGACTCAAGAGACCCAGTACTTC
TRBJ2-3	-	TRBV5-4	-	CASSRENTDTQYF	TGTGCCAGCAGCCGCGAGAACACAGATACGCAGTATTTT
TRBJ2-3	once	TRBV2	-	CASSELLAGTSTDTQYF	TGTGCCAGCAGTGAATTGTTGGCAGGAACTAGCACAGATACGCAGTATTTT
TRBJ2-7	-	TRBV4-1	-	CASSQGASVSYEQYF	TGCGCCAGCAGCCAAGGGGCTAGCGTATCCTACGAGCAGTACTTC
TRBJ1-5	-	TRBV6-5	-	CASPGGGHNQPQHF	TGTGCCAGTCCTGGGGGGGGTCACAATCAGCCCCAGCATTTT
TRBJ2-3	-	TRBV7-9	-	CASRLNPGLQYF	TGTGCCAGCAGGTTAAACCCGGGACTGCAGTATTTT
TRBJ2-2	-	TRBV6-5	-	CASSYSRGATGELFF	TGTGCCAGCAGTTACTCGCGTGGGGCCACCGGGGAGCTGTTTTTT
TRBJ2-5	-	TRBV15	-	CATSSLRGGETQYF	TGCGCCACCAGCAGTTTAAGAGGGGGAGAGACCCAGTACTTC
TRBJ2-3	-	TRBV27	TRBD2	CASRTLAGGDTQYF	TGTGCCAGCAGGACACTAGCGGGAGGAGATACGCAGTATTTT
TRBJ2-7	-	TRBV5-1	TRBD2	CASSKREDGYEQYF	TGCGCCAGCAGCAAGCGGGAGGACGGCTACGAGCAGTACTTC
TRBJ1-2	-	TRBV19	-	CASRVWGDDLGYTF	TGTGCCAGTAGGGTATGGGGGGATGACTTAGGCTACACCTTC
TRBJ2-5	few	TRBV21-1	-	CASSKPSDSQETQYF	TGTGCCAGCAGCAAACCATCGGACAGCCAAGAGACCCAGTACTTC
TRBJ1-2	-	TRBV5-4	TRBD1	CASSPDRNYGYTF	TGTGCCAGCAGTCCGGACAGGAACTATGGCTACACCTTC
TRBJ2-7	once	TRBV28	-	CASSAPMTGREQYF	TGTGCCAGCAGTGCCCCAATGACAGGTCGCGAGCAGTACTTC
TRBJ2-1	-	TRBV27	TRBD2	CASSPLLVRLAPHNYNEQFF	TGTGCCAGCAGCCCTTTGTTGGTTCGACTAGCGCCCCACAACTACAATGAGCAGTTCTTC
TRBJ2-4	-	TRBV30	-	CALTLAVAKNIQYF	TGTGCCCTGACTTTAGCGGTTGCCAAAAACATTCAGTACTTC
TRBJ2-3	-	TRBV11-3	TRBD2	CASSLDGGGRSTDTQYF	TGTGCCAGCAGCTTAGATGGTGGCGGGAGATCGACAGATACGCAGTATTTT
TRBJ1-5	-	TRBV6-6	TRBD1	CASSFDRDQPQHF	TGTGCCAGCAGTTTTGACAGGGATCAGCCCCAGCATTTT
TRBJ2-7	-	TRBV4-1	TRBD2	CASSRLAGYDAAYEQYF	TGCGCCAGCAGCCGGCTAGCGGGATACGACGCGGCATACGAGCAGTACTTC
TRBJ1-3	once	TRBV28	TRBD1	CASSSNSRQGPVF	TGTGCCAGCAGCTCTAATTCTAGACAGGGGCCCGTTTTT
TRBJ2-7	-	TRBV30	TRBD1	CAWGTGWYEQYF	TGTGCCTGGGGGACAGGGTGGTACGAGCAGTACTTC
TRBJ2-7	-	TRBV5-1	TRBD1	CASTPRTGGYEQYF	TGCGCCAGCACCCCGAGGACAGGGGGCTACGAGCAGTACTTC
TRBJ2-3	-	TRBV11-2	-	CASSYGSGTDTQYF	TGTGCCAGCAGCTATGGAAGCGGAACAGATACGCAGTATTTT
TRBJ2-1	once	TRBV2	TRBD2	CASRHSGGSYNEQFF	TGTGCCAGCCGGCATAGCGGGGGCTCCTACAATGAGCAGTTCTTC
TRBJ2-5	once	TRBV6-1	-	CASSGEQGWETQYF	TGTGCCAGCAGTGGGGAACAGGGTTGGGAGACCCAGTACTTC
TRBJ1-5	-	TRBV30	-	CAWGQGYEPQHF	TGTGCCTGGGGGCAGGGGTATGAGCCCCAGCATTTT
TRBJ2-7	-	TRBV5-1	TRBD2	CASSLGLAGYGNGGTYEQYF	TGCGCCAGCAGCTTGGGACTAGCGGGGTACGGAAACGGCGGGACCTACGAGCAGTACTTC
TRBJ2-2	-	TRBV29-1	TRBD2	CSVGTSGSVGELFF	TGCAGCGTTGGGACTAGCGGGAGTGTCGGGGAGCTGTTTTTT
TRBJ2-1	-	TRBV10-3	-	CAISEGSGVEQFF	TGTGCCATCAGTGAGGGATCGGGAGTTGAGCAGTTCTTC
TRBJ1-4	once	TRBV4-1	TRBD1	CASSHAGSGQGSEKLFF	TGCGCCAGCAGCCATGCCGGCTCGGGACAGGGAAGTGAAAAACTGTTTTTT